Each of the 5 T cell receptor beta chains below was sequenced from the same sample in a study of blood T cell repertoires in COVID-19. Profiled with immunoSEQ multiplex PCR; TCRdb holds only in-frame clones, not every one. The sample consists of about 280,000 clones, roughly 89% of them appearing once. Sequencing used PBMCs or T cells enriched from blood (not recorded which). These receptors were obtained from a woman in her thirties or forties who had recovered from COVID-19.

The V gene is TRBV6-2 or TRBV6-3, the J gene TRBJ2-1; TRBD2 aligns across 10 bases. J was trimmed by 5 bases and V by 2 bases; bases with no gene match: 3. CDR1 is MNHEY and CDR2 is SVGEGT in the germline V gene. There are 15 residues in the CDR3. DNA for the CDR3: TGTGCCAGCAGTTACAGGACTAGCGGAAACAATGAGCAGTTCTTC. Protein: CASSYRTSGNNEQFF.

The chain employs TRBV9 and TRBJ2-3, with 10 bases matching TRBD1. V lost 0 bases and J lost 9; bases outside the gene matches: 7. Germline V gene sequence: CDR1 SGDLS, CDR2 YYNGEE. CDR3 length: 15 amino acids. The CDR3 DNA reads as TGTGCCAGCAGCGTAGACGGGACAGGGGCCTTGACGCAGTATTTT. Translation: CASSVDGTGALTQYF.

The sample holds one count of this clone. V gene TRBV12-3 or TRBV12-4 combines with J gene TRBJ2-7, with a possible D match to TRBD2 (5 bases). The V and J ends lost 8 bases and 3 bases respectively, with 11 bases between them. The CDR3 is 12 amino acids. This chain's CDR3 is CASSGKLYEQYF. The CDR3 bases are TGTGCCAGCTCCGGGAAACTCTACGAGCAGTACTTC.

In this sample, this clone turned up a few times. The genes are TRBV7-2 and TRBJ2-7; TRBD2 matches at 9 bases. Germline-derived CDR1 and CDR2 are SGHTA and FQGNSA. J lost 3 bases, V lost 0 bases, and 9 bases had no gene match. CDR3 length equals 17 residues. Written as DNA, the CDR3 is TGTGCCAGCAGCTTAGCGGGGGGTAGCGGGAGTATCTACGAGCAGTACTTC. This codes for CASSLAGGSGSIYEQYF.

This clone was observed a single time. The chain uses TRBV7-8 and TRBJ1-6; the D is unclear. CDR1 is SGHVS, CDR2 FQNEAQ, per germline. V dropped 5 bases and J dropped 9 bases, with 8 bases sitting between them. The CDR3 is 12 residues long. This CDR3 is CASSGARSPLHF. CDR3 coding DNA: TGTGCCAGCAGCGGAGCGCGTTCACCCCTCCACTTT.